This T cell receptor beta chain was identified in a study of shared clonotypes between healthy human individuals. Whole-study results and caveats: Sequencing depth was expected to influence donor clonotype sharing.

With V trimmed by 1 base and J by 7 bases, 10 bases remained unmatched. Germline V lookup: CDR1 LGHNA, CDR2 YNFKEQ. The CDR3 sequence is 16 residues long. Points on this clone: Its target is unknown.

Sequencing was performed with immunoSEQ multiplex PCR; in TCRdb, only in-frame clones are kept and a portion is missing. The data contain 2 million to 2.5 million clones, roughly 92% of them singletons. The chain employs TRBV4-2 and TRBJ2-1, with 7 bases lining up with TRBD2. This TCR was recovered from a young man in good health. Some clones in this sample may be carry-over from other donors' samples. The sequenced sample was naive CD4+ T cells from PBMCs. The sample's subset: CD45RA+ positively selected. The CDR3 DNA reads as TGTGCCAGCAGCCAAGTCGGCGAGCGGGGACTAAATGAGCAGTTCTTC. Amino acids: CASSQVGERGLNEQFF.